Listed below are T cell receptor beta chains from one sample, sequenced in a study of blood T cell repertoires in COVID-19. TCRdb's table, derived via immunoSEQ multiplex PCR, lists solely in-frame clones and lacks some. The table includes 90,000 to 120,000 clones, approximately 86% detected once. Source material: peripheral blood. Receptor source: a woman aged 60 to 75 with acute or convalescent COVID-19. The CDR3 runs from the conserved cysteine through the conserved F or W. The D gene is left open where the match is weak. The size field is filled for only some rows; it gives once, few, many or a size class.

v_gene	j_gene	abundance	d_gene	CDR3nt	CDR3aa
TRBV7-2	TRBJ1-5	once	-	TGTGCCAGCAGCGCGGGCCTCAATCAGCCCCAGCATTTT	CASSAGLNQPQHF
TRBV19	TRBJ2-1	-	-	TGTGCCAGTAGTATACGGTTTGAACAGGGGTACGGGAGACATGAGCAGTTCTTC	CASSIRFEQGYGRHEQFF
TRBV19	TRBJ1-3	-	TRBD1	TGTGCCACCAAAGCAACAGGGGGCCGAAACACCATATATTTT	CATKATGGRNTIYF
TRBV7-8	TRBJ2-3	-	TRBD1	TGTGCCAGCAGCTTAGCCGGGACAGGGGGGAAAGATACGCAGTATTTT	CASSLAGTGGKDTQYF
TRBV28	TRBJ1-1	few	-	TGTGCCAGCAGTTTATTAACAGATAACACTGAAGCTTTCTTT	CASSLLTDNTEAFF
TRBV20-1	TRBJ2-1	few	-	TGCAGTGCTTCGAGCGGGTTTGGGCAGTTCTTC	CSASSGFGQFF
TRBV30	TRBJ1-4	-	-	TGTGCCTGGAGTGTAAAGGGGCTTAATGAAAAACTGTTTTTT	CAWSVKGLNEKLFF
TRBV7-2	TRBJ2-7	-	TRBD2	TGTGCCAGCAGTTTTACTAGCGGGGCCTACGAGCAGTACTTC	CASSFTSGAYEQYF
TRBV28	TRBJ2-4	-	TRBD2	TGTGCCAGCAGCGCCGCGGGGGGAGCCAAAAACATTCAGTACTTC	CASSAAGGAKNIQYF
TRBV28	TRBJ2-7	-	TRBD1	TGTGCCAGCAGGGCTGGCGGACAGGGTTACGAGCAGTACTTC	CASRAGGQGYEQYF
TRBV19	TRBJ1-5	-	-	TGTGCCAGTAGTTTGACGGAGGATCAGCCCCAGCATTTT	CASSLTEDQPQHF
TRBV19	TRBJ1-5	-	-	TGTGCCAGTAGTATGTCTAAGATTCAGCCCCAGCATTTT	CASSMSKIQPQHF
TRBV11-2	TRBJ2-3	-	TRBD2	TGTGCCAGCAGCTTAGTAGGGAGGGCGGGAAGCACAGATACGCAGTATTTT	CASSLVGRAGSTDTQYF
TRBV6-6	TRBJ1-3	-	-	TGTGCCAGCAGTCTCGGTGTAGGGGAACCTTCTGGAAACACCATATATTTT	CASSLGVGEPSGNTIYF
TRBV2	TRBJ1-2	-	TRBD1	TGTGCCAGCACACCTTTATTGGGACAGACATATGGCTACACCTTC	CASTPLLGQTYGYTF
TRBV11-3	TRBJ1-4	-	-	TGTGCCAGCAGCCGAGGACAGCGGAGTGAAAAACTGTTTTTT	CASSRGQRSEKLFF
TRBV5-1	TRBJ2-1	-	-	TGCGCCAGCAGCTTGAACTCCCCGGGAGCCGGCAATGAGCAGTTCTTC	CASSLNSPGAGNEQFF